This TCR beta chain is drawn from a study of T cells in Graves' hyperthyroidism and ophthalmopathy. This clonotype was recorded many times. Amplification yielded TCR beta CDR3 regions, with RNA transcripts as the source. First-round RT-PCR of the TCR CDR3 relied on the HTBI primer set. TCRdb used MiXCR to reprocess the multiplex PCR reads, holding one entry per CDR3 protein. The sample gives more than 350,000 distinct CDR3 sequences, about 18% of which show up once; approximately 35% is in the top ten. Deletions cut 1 base from V and 5 bases from J, with 12 bases between. The CDR3 consists of 14 residues. Germline-derived CDR1 and CDR2 are MNHEY and SMNVEV (reference sequence).

The chain uses TRBV27 and TRBJ2-7; D may be TRBD2 (5 bases). The sequenced sample was blood. The sequence was collected from a woman aged 25-40 years with Graves' hyperthyroidism that later progressed to Graves' ophthalmopathy. The CDR3 sequence: CASSLFRGTHEQYF. CDR3 nucleotide sequence: TGTGCCAGCAGTTTATTCCGGGGAACGCACGAGCAGTACTTC.